The T cell receptor (beta chain) described here comes from a study of blood T cells in healthy people across ages. A minimum of 5 micrograms of total RNA was extracted per sample. Together with a sample-barcoded 5' primer, a J-beta primer mix was included in a second PCR lasting about 6 to 11 cycles. Using its own MiXCR run on the 5' RACE reads, TCRdb lists one record per CDR3 protein. The repertoire holds around 990,000 distinct CDR3 sequences, with around two fifths as singletons. The source of this sequence is a man in his late teens or twenties in good health. Sequenced: blood.

The CDR3 DNA is TGTGCCATCAGTGGCCCAGCGGGGAGCACAGATACGCAGTATTTT. This gives the protein CAISGPAGSTDTQYF. V usage is TRBV10-3 and J usage is TRBJ2-3; 7 bases align to TRBD2. The length of the CDR3 is 15 residues. The junction had 4 bases not matched to a gene; V was cut back by 4 bases and J by 0 bases. Germline CDR1 is ENHRY and CDR2 is SYGVKD.